One and the same sample provided the 23 T cell receptor beta chains below, sequenced in a study of radiation and T cells in renal cell carcinoma. Sample time point: blood 2 weeks post-SBRT. Stated treatment: 15 Gy SBRT to primary tumor, nephrectomy 4 weeks later. The protocol was immunoSEQ multiplex PCR, while the TCRdb copy is restricted to in-frame clones and leaves out a portion. The repertoire includes 100,000 to 150,000 clones, more than 70% of them detected once, and over 4.5% sits in the top ten. Sequencing used blood, obtained from a patient whose treatment included radiotherapy and nephrectomy. Receptors were obtained from a woman in her 70s with renal cell carcinoma.

The V and J genes are TRBV25-1 and TRBJ1-2; 7 bases align to TRBD1. The CDR3 has 15 residues. Trimming at V came to 8 bases and at J to 3 bases, leaving 12 bases not matched to a gene. Per germline, CDR1 MGHDK and CDR2 SYGVNS. CDR3 region: CASSRTGGTDYGYTF. The CDR3, as DNA: TGTGCCAGCTCTAGGACGGGCGGGACAGACTATGGCTACACCTTC.

This clone occurred a few times. This chain uses TRBV21-1 with TRBJ1-2; TRBD1 reflects the table's D call only, with no check against the DNA. TRBV21-1 is deemed a pseudogene. The CDR3 has 16 residues. The CDR3 here is CASSQDRDRGFRGYTF. The CDR3 bases are TGTGCCAGCAGCCAAGACCGAGACAGGGGATTTCGAGGCTACACCTTC.

The chain recombines TRBV7-6 with TRBJ2-4; no firm D call. Germline V gene sequence: CDR1 SGHVS, CDR2 FNYEAQ. The CDR3 is made up of 13 amino acids. Deletions cut 0 bases from V and 11 bases from J, with 11 bases between. CDR3 residues: CASSLAQFPFQYF. For the CDR3, the DNA is TGTGCCAGCAGCTTAGCGCAGTTCCCATTTCAGTACTTC. The full variable domain, rest sourced from reference TRBV7-6 and TRBJ2-4, is GAGVSQSPRYKVTKRGQDVALRCDPISGHVSLYWYRQALGQGPEFLTYFNYEAQQDKSGLPNDRFSAERPEGSISTLTIQRTEQRDSAMYRCASSLAQFPFQYFGAGTRLSVL.

The gene calls are TRBV6-5 and TRBJ1-4, with D tentatively TRBD1 (5 bases). This CDR3 has 15 residues. CDR1 and CDR2 from the germline V gene are MNHEY and SVGAGI. V was shortened by 6 bases and J by 7 bases, with 18 bases between the two germline ends. The DNA of the CDR3 is TGTGCCAGCAGGAGGGCGGGCCTCGGGGGTGAAAAACTGTTTTTT. Translated, it gives CASRRAGLGGEKLFF.

The rearrangement joins TRBV6-5 to TRBJ2-7, with a possible D match to TRBD1 (6 bases). The CDR3 spans 14 residues. Per germline, CDR1 MNHEY and CDR2 SVGAGI. Trimming removed 3 bases at V and 3 bases at J, with 12 bases between. The chain's CDR3 is CASSYKTGNYEQYF. The CDR3, as DNA: TGTGCCAGCAGTTATAAGACAGGTAACTACGAGCAGTACTTC.

The genes are TRBV5-4 and TRBJ2-2; tentative D call: TRBD1 (6 bases). The V gene lost 5 bases and the J gene lost 0 bases, with 20 bases spanning the gap. The length of the CDR3 is 18 residues. Germline V gene sequence: CDR1 SGHNT, CDR2 YYREEE (reference sequence). The CDR3 region is CASSSLSQGLSNTGELFF. The CDR3 coding sequence is TGTGCCAGCAGTTCCCTTTCTCAGGGGTTATCGAACACCGGGGAGCTGTTTTTT.

The gene calls are TRBV6-1 and TRBJ2-7; possible D gene TRBD1, 5 bases. The CDR3 has 13 residues. CDR1 and CDR2 (germline): MNHNS, SASEGT. Trimming stripped 1 base from V and 6 bases from J, with 10 bases between. CDR3: CASSEEGRLEQYF. CDR3 coding DNA: TGTGCCAGCAGTGAAGAGGGGCGCCTCGAGCAGTACTTC.

CDR3 nucleotides: TGTGCCAGCAGTCCCGACCAGGGTCAGCCCCAGCATTTT. Translating gives CASSPDQGQPQHF. The chain uses TRBV28 and TRBJ1-5; perhaps TRBD1 as D (5 bases). The CDR3 has 13 amino acids. Trimming removed 5 bases at V and 6 bases at J, with 11 bases between. CDR1 is MDHEN, CDR2 SYDVKM, per germline.

The chain has TRBV19 and TRBJ2-7; 9 bases line up with TRBD1. This CDR3 spans 15 amino acids. After removal of 4 bases from V and 3 bases from J, the junction contained 7 bases not matched to a gene. The germline V gene encodes CDR1 LNHDA and CDR2 SQIVND (reference sequence). CDR3 protein: CASSTNRGRGYEQYF. CDR3 nucleotides: TGTGCCAGTAGTACGAACAGGGGGCGAGGCTACGAGCAGTACTTC.

This clone was counted a single time. This rearrangement joins TRBV30 to TRBJ2-7, with 10 bases identical to TRBD2. The CDR3 contains 14 residues. Losses at the gene ends were 1 base for V and 5 bases for J; bases not matched to a gene: 5. CDR1 is GTSNPN, CDR2 SVGIG, per germline (reference sequence). The CDR3 spells CAWSGDTSGDEQYF. CDR3 nucleotides: TGTGCCTGGAGTGGGGATACTAGCGGGGACGAGCAGTACTTC.

This chain joins TRBV30 and TRBJ2-7, with D tentatively TRBD1 (5 bases). Trimming cost V 5 bases and J 2 bases, with 16 bases left between them. The CDR3 consists of 14 residues. Germline assignment: CDR1 GTSNPN and CDR2 SVGIG (reference sequence). The CDR3 DNA sequence: TGTGCCTGGTCGGTCTCAGCAGGGCCCTACGAGCAGTACTTC. It codes for CAWSVSAGPYEQYF.

The chain is built from TRBV5-6 and TRBJ1-2; unclear D gene. In germline, CDR1 is SGHDT, CDR2 YYEEEE. Trimming took 1 base from V and 8 from J, leaving 9 bases between them. This CDR3 spans 12 amino acids. CDR3 residues: CASSLPTGGYTF. The CDR3 DNA follows: TGTGCCAGCAGCTTGCCAACGGGCGGCTACACCTTC.

The gene calls are TRBV11-2 and TRBJ2-1, with 8 bases matching TRBD2. The V and J ends lost 1 base and 9 bases, in that order; junction bases with no gene match: 8. This CDR3 region has 15 residues. Germline CDR1 is SGHAT and CDR2 is FQNNGV. DNA for the CDR3: TGTGCCAGCAGCTTAGGTGCGGGGGGCGTCCTTGAGCAGTTCTTC. This encodes CASSLGAGGVLEQFF.

The CDR3 spells CASSLVGTGAEKLFF. DNA of the CDR3: TGTGCCAGCAGCTTGGTGGGGACAGGGGCTGAAAAACTGTTTTTT. The chain carries TRBV5-8 and TRBJ1-4, with 10 nucleotides matching TRBD1. With V trimmed by 0 bases and J by 7 bases, 3 bases remained unmatched. Germline assignment: CDR1 SGHTS and CDR2 YDEGEE. The CDR3 length is 15 residues.

The chain uses TRBV2 and TRBJ1-2; D perhaps matches TRBD1 (6 bases). The CDR3 length is 14 residues. V lost 6 bases and J 2 bases, leaving 13 bases between the germline ends. The V gene's germline CDR1 is SNHLY and CDR2 FYNNEI. CDR3 residues: CASRPRTENYGYTF. CDR3 bases: TGTGCCAGCAGGCCTCGGACAGAGAACTATGGCTACACCTTC.

The chain couples TRBV5-4 to TRBJ2-1; 9 nucleotides line up with TRBD1. The junction had 10 bases not matched to a gene; V was cut back by 1 base and J by 8 bases. CDR3 length: 16 amino acids. The V gene's germline CDR1 is SGHNT and CDR2 YYREEE (reference sequence). The CDR3, as DNA: TGTGCCAGCAGCTTGAGTTTGGGACAGGGTTTCGATGAGCAGTTCTTC. As protein: CASSLSLGQGFDEQFF.

The genes are TRBV7-2 and TRBJ2-3; TRBD2 agrees at 13 bases. Germline values: CDR1 SGHTA, CDR2 FQGNSA. The CDR3 is 19 amino acids. V trimming: 4 bases; J trimming: 2 bases; junction bases outside the gene matches: 12. The CDR3 protein is CASSSTLAGGPSITDTQYF. CDR3 coding DNA: TGTGCCAGCAGCTCCACACTAGCGGGGGGGCCTTCTATCACAGATACGCAGTATTTT.

V and J are TRBV30 and TRBJ2-3, with D tentatively TRBD2 (6 bases). Looked up from germline, CDR1 is GTSNPN and CDR2 is SVGIG (reference sequence). This CDR3 region has 13 residues. V shed 3 bases and J shed 4 bases, with 11 bases lying between them. CDR3 in DNA: TGTGCCTGGAGGAGTTCGGGGGCAGATACGCAGTATTTT. This codes for CAWRSSGADTQYF.

This chain joins TRBV5-1 and TRBJ1-6; D remains unclear. CDR1 and CDR2 from the germline V gene are SGHRS and YFSETQ. This CDR3 has 12 amino acids. Trimming stripped 7 bases from V and 7 bases from J, with 9 bases between. The CDR3 DNA is TGCGCCAGCGCTACTGGGAATTCACCCCTCCACTTT. Protein sequence: CASATGNSPLHF.

This clone was seen more than once but under ten times. The junction differs from germline at one of its ends, possibly a read error. The V call is TRBV7-7, the J call TRBJ2-2; no definite D call. The CDR3 extends over 15 amino acids. Germline CDR1 and CDR2: SSHAT and FNYEAQ (reference sequence). The CDR3 nucleotides read TGTGCTAGCAGCTTAGTTCCTCGACAAGCCGGGGAGCTGTTTTTT. It is translated as CASSLVPRQAGELFF.

The chain has TRBV4-3 and TRBJ2-3; the match to TRBD2 covers 12 bases. V dropped 3 bases and J dropped 5; count of bases not matched to a gene: 6. The CDR3 is made up of 16 amino acids. In germline, CDR1 is LGHNA, CDR2 YSLEER. The CDR3 nucleotides read TGCGCCAGCAGCCAGCTAGCGGGGGGGCTGGGAGATACGCAGTATTTT. Translated, it gives CASSQLAGGLGDTQYF.

The chain uses TRBV30 and TRBJ2-5, with 8 bases matching TRBD1. V shed 0 bases and J 2 bases; nucleotides not matched to a gene: 5. There are 15 residues in the CDR3. The germline V gene encodes CDR1 GTSNPN and CDR2 SVGIG (reference sequence). CDR3 loop: CAWSVAGQGQETQYF. DNA for the CDR3: TGTGCCTGGAGTGTAGCTGGACAGGGTCAAGAGACCCAGTACTTC.

V is TRBV9 and J is TRBJ1-6; 8 bases agree with TRBD1. The CDR3 is 16 residues long. V dropped 0 bases and J dropped 5; count of bases not matched to a gene: 4. CDR1 and CDR2 from the germline V gene are SGDLS and YYNGEE. CDR3 nucleotides: TGTGCCAGCAGCGTAGAACCGGGACAGGATAATTCACCCCTCCACTTT. Protein sequence: CASSVEPGQDNSPLHF.